The entry below describes one T cell receptor (beta chain). Its antigen is undetermined. The data are from a study of response to subunit inactivated influenza vaccine. Notes on the study in general: It was the authors' suggestion that each seasonal influenza vaccination recruits few new T cells.

TCRdb recomputed calls from the RT-PCR reads with MiXCR, one row per CDR3 protein. This table holds roughly 780,000 distinct CDR3 sequences, 18% found once. Sample: PBMCs from blood, taken around 5 days after vaccination. This clonotype originated in a middle-aged man who received an inactivated influenza vaccine.

This CDR3 is CASSQGDRASPLHF. CDR3 coding DNA: TGCGCCAGCAGCCAAGGGGACAGGGCTTCACCCCTCCACTTT. This rearrangement joins TRBV4-1 to TRBJ1-6; 9 bases are shared with TRBD1. The CDR3 has 14 residues. V trimming: 1 base; J trimming: 9 bases; junction bases outside the gene matches: 1. The germline V gene encodes CDR1 MGHRA and CDR2 YSYEKL.